This T cell receptor (beta chain) was profiled in a study of regulatory T cells in long-lasting Graves disease. Ten or more counts support this clonotype. Its antigen is unknown. V was shortened by 3 bases and J by 7 bases, with 9 bases between the two germline ends. This CDR3 spans 13 amino acids. General study results and limits: Preferential use of TRBV28, TRBJ1-2 and TRBJ2-5 was seen in persistent disease.

Time point given: persistent/refractory GD, antithyroid drugs over 5 years with positive TRAb. Generation of the TCR library employed RNA extracted from PBMCs. Recruitment took place at an endocrinology department in Xi'an, China. A blood draw put about 10 milliliters of peripheral blood into EDTA tubes. Investigators prepared the TCR beta libraries by applying iRepertoire HTBI primers and Arm-PCR of CDR3 regions. TCRdb re-derived calls from the multiplex PCR reads in MiXCR, one entry per CDR3 protein. The sample lists 650,000 to 700,000 distinct CDR3 sequences, about 30% occurring once. This TCR came from a female donor with Graves disease. The source was peripheral blood mononuclear cells (PBMCs), collected when the disease was refractory, from a patient treated with antithyroid drugs. The chain combines TRBV12-3 or TRBV12-4 with TRBJ1-4; D is ambiguous. The CDR3 sequence: CASSLVEFEKLFF. The CDR3 nucleotides are TGTGCCAGCAGTTTGGTAGAATTTGAAAAACTGTTTTTT.